This TCR beta chain was recovered during a study of T cells in women clearing cervical HPV infection. Genomic DNA, averaging approximately 1,200 ng per sample, yielded TCR beta CDR3 via immunoSEQ. Profiled with immunoSEQ multiplex PCR; TCRdb holds only in-frame clones, not every one. The sample table sets out some 23,000 clones. Notes on the study in general: Controls had more TRBV6-7 (approximately 0.16%) than cases (roughly 0.11%). Timing of associations relative to infection is unclear; T-cell subsets were not isolated.

Remarks on this clone: Antigen specificity is unknown. The read terminates 3 residues before the CDR3 end, so the remaining end is supplied by the germline J gene.

CDR1 and CDR2 from the germline V gene are LNHDA and SQIVND (reference sequence). This CDR3 comprises 14 residues. This receptor was identified in a woman between 18 and 70 years old with a cervical HPV16 infection that either progressed to CIN3+ or cleared (not recorded which). Material for sequencing was blood buffy coat. The rearrangement links TRBV19 to TRBJ2-4; 9 nucleotides match TRBD1. CDR3 protein: CASSINTGGYGQYF. The sequenced part of the CDR3 DNA is TGTGCCAGTAGTATAAACACAGGGGGCTATGGT.